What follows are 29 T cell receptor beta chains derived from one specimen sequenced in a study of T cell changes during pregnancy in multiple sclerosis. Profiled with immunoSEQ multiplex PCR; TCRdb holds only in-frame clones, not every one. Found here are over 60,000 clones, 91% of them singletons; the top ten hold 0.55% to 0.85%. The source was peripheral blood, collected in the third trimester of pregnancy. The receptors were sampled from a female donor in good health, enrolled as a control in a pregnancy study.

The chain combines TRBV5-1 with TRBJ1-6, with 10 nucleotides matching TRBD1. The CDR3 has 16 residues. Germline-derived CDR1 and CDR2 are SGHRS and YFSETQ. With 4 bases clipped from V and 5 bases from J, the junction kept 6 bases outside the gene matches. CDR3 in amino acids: CASSTPDRGNNSPLHF. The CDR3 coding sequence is TGCGCCAGCAGCACCCCGGACAGGGGGAATAATTCACCCCTCCACTTT.

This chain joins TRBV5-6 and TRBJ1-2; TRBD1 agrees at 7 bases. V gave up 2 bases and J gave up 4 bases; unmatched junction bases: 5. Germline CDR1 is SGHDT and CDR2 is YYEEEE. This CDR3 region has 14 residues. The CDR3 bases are TGTGCCAGCAGCTTACAGGGGCAGGGCTATGGCTACACCTTC. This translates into CASSLQGQGYGYTF.

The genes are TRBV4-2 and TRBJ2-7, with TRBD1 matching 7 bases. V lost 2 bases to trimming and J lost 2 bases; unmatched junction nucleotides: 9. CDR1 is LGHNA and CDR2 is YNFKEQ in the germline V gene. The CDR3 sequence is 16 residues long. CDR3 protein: CASSQPSGDSTYEQYF. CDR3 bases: TGTGCCAGCAGCCAACCCAGTGGGGACAGCACCTACGAGCAGTACTTC.

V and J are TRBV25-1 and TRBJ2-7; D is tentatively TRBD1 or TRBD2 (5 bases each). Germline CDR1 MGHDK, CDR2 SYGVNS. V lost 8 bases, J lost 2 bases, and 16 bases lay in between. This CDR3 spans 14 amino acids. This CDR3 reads CASRGTDFTYEQYF. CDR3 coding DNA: TGTGCCAGCCGTGGGACGGACTTTACCTACGAGCAGTACTTC.

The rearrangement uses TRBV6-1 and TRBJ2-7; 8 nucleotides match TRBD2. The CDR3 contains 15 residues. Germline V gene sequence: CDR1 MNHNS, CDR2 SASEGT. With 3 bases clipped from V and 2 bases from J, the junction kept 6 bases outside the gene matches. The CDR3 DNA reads TGTGCCAGCAGTGATCTCCGGGAGGGGGCCTACGAGCAGTACTTC. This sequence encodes CASSDLREGAYEQYF.

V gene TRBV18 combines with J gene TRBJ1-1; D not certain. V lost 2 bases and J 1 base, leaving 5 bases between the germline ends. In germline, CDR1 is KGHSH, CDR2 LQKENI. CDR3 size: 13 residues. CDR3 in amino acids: CASSPDTNTEAFF. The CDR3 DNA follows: TGTGCCAGCTCACCAGACACGAACACTGAAGCTTTCTTT.

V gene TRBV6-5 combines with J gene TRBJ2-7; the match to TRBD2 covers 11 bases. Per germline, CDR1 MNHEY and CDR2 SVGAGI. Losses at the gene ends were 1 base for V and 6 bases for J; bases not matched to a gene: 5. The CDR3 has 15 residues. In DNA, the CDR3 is TGTGCCAGCAGTTACTTACCAGGGACTAGCGGCGAGCAGTACTTC. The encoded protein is CASSYLPGTSGEQYF.

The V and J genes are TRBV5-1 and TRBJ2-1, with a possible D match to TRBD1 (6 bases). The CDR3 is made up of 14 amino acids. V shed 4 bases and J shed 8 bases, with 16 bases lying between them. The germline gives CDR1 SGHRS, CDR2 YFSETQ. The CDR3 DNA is TGCGCCAGCAGCACGCAAACAGGGCACGATGAGCAGTTCTTC. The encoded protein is CASSTQTGHDEQFF.

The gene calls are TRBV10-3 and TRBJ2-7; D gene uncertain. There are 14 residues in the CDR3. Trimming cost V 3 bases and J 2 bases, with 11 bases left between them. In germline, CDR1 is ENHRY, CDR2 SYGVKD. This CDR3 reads CAISDWSSPYEQYF. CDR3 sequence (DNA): TGTGCCATCAGTGATTGGTCCAGTCCCTACGAGCAGTACTTC.

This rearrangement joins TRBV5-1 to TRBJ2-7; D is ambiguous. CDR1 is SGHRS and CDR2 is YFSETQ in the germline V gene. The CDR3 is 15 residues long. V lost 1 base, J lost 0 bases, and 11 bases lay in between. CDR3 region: CASSLFARYSYEQYF. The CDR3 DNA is TGCGCCAGCAGCTTGTTTGCCAGGTACTCCTACGAGCAGTACTTC.

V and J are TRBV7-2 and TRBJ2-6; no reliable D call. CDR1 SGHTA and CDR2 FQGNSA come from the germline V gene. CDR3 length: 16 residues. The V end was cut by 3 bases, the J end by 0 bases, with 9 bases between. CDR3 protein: CASSLLSGSGANVLTF. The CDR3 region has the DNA TGTGCCAGCAGCTTGCTCTCAGGCTCTGGGGCCAACGTCCTGACTTTC.

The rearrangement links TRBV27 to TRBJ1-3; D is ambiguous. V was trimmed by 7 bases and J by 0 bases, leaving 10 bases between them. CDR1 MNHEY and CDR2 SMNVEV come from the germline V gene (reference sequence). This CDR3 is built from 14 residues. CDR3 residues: CASKGGTSGNTIYF. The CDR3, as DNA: TGTGCCAGCAAAGGCGGTACCTCTGGAAACACCATATATTTT.

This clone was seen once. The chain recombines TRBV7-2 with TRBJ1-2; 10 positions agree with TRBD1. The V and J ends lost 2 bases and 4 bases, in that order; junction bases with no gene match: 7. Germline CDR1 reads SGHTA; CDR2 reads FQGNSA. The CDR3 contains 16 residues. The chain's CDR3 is CASSLLPRTGGYGYTF. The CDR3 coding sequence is TGTGCCAGCAGCTTACTTCCCCGGACAGGGGGCTATGGCTACACCTTC.

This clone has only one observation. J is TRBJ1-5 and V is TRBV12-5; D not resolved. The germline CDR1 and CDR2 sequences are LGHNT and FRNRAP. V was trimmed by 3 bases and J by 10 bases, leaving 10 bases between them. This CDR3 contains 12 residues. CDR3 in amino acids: CASGFVEGPQHF. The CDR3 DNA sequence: TGTGCTAGTGGTTTCGTGGAGGGTCCCCAGCATTTT.

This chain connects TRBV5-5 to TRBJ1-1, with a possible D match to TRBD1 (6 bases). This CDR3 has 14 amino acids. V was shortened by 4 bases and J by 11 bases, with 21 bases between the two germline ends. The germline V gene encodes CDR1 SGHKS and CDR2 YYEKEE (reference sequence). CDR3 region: CASSSGGRGVGAFF. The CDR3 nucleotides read TGTGCCAGCAGCAGCGGAGGCAGGGGAGTAGGGGCTTTCTTT.

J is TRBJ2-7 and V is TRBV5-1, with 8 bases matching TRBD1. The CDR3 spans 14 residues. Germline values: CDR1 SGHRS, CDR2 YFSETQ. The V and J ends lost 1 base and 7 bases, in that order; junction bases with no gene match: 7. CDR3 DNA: TGCGCCAGCAGCTTGAGCAGGGGGCTAGGGGAGCAGTACTTC. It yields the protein CASSLSRGLGEQYF.

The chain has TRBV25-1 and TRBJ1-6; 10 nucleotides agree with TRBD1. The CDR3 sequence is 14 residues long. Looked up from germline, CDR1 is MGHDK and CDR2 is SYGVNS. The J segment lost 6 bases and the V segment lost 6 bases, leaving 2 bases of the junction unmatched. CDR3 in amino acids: CASRGDRGNSPLHF. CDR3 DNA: TGTGCCAGCAGGGGGGACAGGGGTAATTCACCCCTCCACTTT.

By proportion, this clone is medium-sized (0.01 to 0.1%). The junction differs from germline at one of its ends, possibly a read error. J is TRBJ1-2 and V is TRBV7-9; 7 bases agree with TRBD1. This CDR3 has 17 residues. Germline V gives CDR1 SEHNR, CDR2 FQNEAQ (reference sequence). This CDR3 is CASSQSAETGRSYGNTF. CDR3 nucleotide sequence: TGTGCCAGCAGCCAAAGCGCGGAGACAGGGAGAAGCTATGGCAACACCTTC. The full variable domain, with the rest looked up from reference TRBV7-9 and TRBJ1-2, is DTGVSQNPRHKITKRGQNVTFRCDPISEHNRLYWYRQTLGQGPEFLTYFQNEAQLEKSRLLSDRFSAERPKGSFSTLEIQRTEQGDSAMYLCASSQSAETGRSYGNTFGSGTRLTVV.

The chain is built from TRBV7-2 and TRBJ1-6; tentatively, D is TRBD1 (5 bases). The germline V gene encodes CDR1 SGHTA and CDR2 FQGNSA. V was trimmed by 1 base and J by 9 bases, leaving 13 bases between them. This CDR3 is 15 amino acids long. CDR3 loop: CASSLVRQGGSPLHF. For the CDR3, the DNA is TGTGCCAGCAGCTTAGTTCGGCAGGGCGGTTCACCCCTCCACTTT.

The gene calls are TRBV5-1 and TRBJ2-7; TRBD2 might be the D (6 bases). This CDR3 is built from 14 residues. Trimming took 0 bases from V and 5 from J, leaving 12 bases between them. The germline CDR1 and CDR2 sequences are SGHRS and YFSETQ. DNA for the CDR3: TGCGCCAGCAGCTTGGGGGGGGTGGTAAACGAGCAGTACTTC. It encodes CASSLGGVVNEQYF. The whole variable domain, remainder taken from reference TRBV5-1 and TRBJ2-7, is KAGVTQTPRYLIKTRGQQVTLSCSPISGHRSVSWYQQTPGQGLQFLFEYFSETQRNKGNFPGRFSGRQFSNSRSEMNVSTLELGDSALYLCASSLGGVVNEQYFGPGTRLTVT.

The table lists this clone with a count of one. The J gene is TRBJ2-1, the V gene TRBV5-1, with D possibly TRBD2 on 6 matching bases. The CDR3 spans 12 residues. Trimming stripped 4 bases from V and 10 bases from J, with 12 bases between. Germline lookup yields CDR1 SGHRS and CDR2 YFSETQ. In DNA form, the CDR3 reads TGCGCCAGCAGCCACGGGGGTATGGAGCAGTTCTTC. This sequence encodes CASSHGGMEQFF. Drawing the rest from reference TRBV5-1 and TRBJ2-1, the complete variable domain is KAGVTQTPRYLIKTRGQQVTLSCSPISGHRSVSWYQQTPGQGLQFLFEYFSETQRNKGNFPGRFSGRQFSNSRSEMNVSTLELGDSALYLCASSHGGMEQFFGPGTRLTVL.

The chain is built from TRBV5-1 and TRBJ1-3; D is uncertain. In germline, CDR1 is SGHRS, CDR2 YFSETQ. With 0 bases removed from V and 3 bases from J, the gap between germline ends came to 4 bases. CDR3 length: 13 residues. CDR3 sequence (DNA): TGCGCCAGCAGCTTGGCAGTTGGAAACACCATATATTTT. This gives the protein CASSLAVGNTIYF.

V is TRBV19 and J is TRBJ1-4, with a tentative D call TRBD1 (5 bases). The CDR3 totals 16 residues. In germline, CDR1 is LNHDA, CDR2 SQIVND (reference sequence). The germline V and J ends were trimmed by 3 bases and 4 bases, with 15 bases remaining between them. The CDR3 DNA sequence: TGTGCCAGTAGTATCTACCTAGGAGGGGATAATGAAAAACTGTTTTTT. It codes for CASSIYLGGDNEKLFF. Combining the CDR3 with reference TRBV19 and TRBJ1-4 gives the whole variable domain DGGITQSPKYLFRKEGQNVTLSCEQNLNHDAMYWYRQDPGQGLRLIYYSQIVNDFQKGDIAEGYSVSREKKESFPLTVTSAQKNPTAFYLCASSIYLGGDNEKLFFGSGTQLSVL.

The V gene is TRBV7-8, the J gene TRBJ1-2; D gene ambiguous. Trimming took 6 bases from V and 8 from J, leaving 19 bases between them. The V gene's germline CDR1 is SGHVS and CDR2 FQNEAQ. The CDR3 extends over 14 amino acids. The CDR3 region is CASRQGRAGWGYTF. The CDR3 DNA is TGTGCCAGCAGACAAGGGCGGGCGGGTTGGGGCTACACCTTC.

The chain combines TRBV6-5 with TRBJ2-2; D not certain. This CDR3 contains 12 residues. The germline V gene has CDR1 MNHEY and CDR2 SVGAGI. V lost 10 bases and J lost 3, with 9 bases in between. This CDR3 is CATSRYTGELFF. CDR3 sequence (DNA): TGTGCCACCAGCAGGTACACCGGGGAGCTGTTTTTT.

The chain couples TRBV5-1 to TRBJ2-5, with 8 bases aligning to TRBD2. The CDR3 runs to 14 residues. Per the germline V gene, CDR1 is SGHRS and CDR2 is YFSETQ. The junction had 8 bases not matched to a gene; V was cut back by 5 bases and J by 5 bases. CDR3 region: CASSPTERGETQYF. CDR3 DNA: TGCGCCAGCAGTCCGACGGAGCGGGGGGAGACCCAGTACTTC.

In DNA form, the CDR3 reads TGTGCCAGCAGCTCGAGGACTAGCGGGGCTAGCACAGATACGCAGTATTTT. It is translated as CASSSRTSGASTDTQYF. The rearrangement joins TRBV13 to TRBJ2-3, with 12 bases identical to TRBD2. This CDR3 comprises 17 residues. V shed 4 bases and J 0 bases; nucleotides not matched to a gene: 5. Germline V gene lookup returns CDR1 PRHDT and CDR2 FYEKMQ (reference sequence).

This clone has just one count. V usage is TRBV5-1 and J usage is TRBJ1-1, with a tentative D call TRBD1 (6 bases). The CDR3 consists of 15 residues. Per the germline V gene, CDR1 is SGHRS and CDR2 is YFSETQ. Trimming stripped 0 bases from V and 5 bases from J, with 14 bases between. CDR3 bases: TGCGCCAGCAGCTTGGAGGCGGGGGCTGGAACTGAAGCTTTCTTT. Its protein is CASSLEAGAGTEAFF.

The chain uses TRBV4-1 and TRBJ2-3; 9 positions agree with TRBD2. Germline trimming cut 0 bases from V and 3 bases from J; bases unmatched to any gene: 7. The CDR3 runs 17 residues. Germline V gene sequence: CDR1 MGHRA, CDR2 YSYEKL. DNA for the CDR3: TGCGCCAGCAGCCAAGATCCTAGCGGGGCACCTACAGATACGCAGTATTTT. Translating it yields CASSQDPSGAPTDTQYF.